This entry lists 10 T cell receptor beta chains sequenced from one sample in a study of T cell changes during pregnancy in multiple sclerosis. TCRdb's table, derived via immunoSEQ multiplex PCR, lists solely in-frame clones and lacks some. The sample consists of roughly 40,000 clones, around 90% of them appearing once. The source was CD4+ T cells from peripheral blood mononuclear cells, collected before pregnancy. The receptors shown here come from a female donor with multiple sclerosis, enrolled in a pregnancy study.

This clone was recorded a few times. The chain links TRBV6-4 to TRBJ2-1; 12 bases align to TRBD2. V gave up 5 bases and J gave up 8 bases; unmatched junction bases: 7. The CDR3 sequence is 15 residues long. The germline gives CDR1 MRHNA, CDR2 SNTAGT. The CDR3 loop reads CASSKLAGGEDEQFF. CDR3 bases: TGTGCCAGCAGTAAACTAGCGGGGGGCGAGGATGAGCAGTTCTTC.

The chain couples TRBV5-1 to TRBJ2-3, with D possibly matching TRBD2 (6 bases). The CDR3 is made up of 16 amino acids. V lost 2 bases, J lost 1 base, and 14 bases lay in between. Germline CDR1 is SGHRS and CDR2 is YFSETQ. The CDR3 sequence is CASSFTGGRGTDTQYF. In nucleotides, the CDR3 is TGCGCCAGCAGCTTTACCGGGGGTAGGGGCACAGATACGCAGTATTTT.

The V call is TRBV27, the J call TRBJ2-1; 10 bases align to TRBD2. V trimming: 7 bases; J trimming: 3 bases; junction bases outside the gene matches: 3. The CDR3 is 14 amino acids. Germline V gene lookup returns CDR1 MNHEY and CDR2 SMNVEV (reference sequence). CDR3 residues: CASTKRGGYNEQFF. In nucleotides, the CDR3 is TGTGCCAGCACGAAGCGGGGGGGCTACAATGAGCAGTTCTTC.

DNA of the CDR3: TGTGCCAGCACCCAGAGGTCAGCCAAAAACATTCAGTACTTC. Its protein is CASTQRSAKNIQYF. The rearrangement joins TRBV6-5 to TRBJ2-4; D is uncertain. Germline V gene data show CDR1 as MNHEY and CDR2 as SVGAGI. The CDR3 has 14 amino acids. Trimming left V 7 bases short and J 0 bases short, with 10 bases between.

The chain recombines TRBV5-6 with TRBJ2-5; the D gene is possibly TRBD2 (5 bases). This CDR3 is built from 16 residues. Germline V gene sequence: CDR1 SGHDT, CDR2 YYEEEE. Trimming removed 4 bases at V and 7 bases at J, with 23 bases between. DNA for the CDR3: TGTGCCAGCAGCCGGGCCCGGGGTGCCCAAATTGGGACCCAGTACTTC. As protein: CASSRARGAQIGTQYF.

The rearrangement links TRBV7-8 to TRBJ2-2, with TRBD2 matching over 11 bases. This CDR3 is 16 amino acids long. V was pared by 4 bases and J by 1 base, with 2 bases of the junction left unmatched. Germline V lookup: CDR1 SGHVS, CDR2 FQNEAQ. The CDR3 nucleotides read TGTGCCAGCAGCTGGGGACTAGCGGTGAACACCGGGGAGCTGTTTTTT. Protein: CASSWGLAVNTGELFF.

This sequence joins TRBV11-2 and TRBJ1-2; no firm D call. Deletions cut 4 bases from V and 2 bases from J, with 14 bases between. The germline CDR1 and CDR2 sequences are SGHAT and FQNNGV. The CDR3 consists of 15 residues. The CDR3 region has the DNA TGTGCCAGCAGCTCTAGCATACACGGGAACTATGGCTACACCTTC. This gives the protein CASSSSIHGNYGYTF. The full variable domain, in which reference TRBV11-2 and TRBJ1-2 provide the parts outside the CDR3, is EAGVAQSPRYKIIEKRQSVAFWCNPISGHATLYWYQQILGQGPKLLIQFQNNGVVDDSQLPKDRFSAERLKGVDSTLKIQPAKLEDSAVYLCASSSSIHGNYGYTFGSGTRLTVV.

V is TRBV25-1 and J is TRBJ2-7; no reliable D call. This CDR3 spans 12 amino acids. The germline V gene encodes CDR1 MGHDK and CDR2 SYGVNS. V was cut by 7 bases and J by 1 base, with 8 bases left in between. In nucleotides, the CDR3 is TGTGCCAGCACTGGGCAATCCTACGAGCAGTACTTC. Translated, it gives CASTGQSYEQYF.

DNA of the CDR3: TGTGCCAGCAGCTTATACCCCACAGGCCAAGAGACCCAGTACTTC. This encodes CASSLYPTGQETQYF. The J gene is TRBJ2-5, the V gene TRBV7-2; TRBD1 is a possible D gene (5 bases). Per germline, CDR1 SGHTA and CDR2 FQGNSA. This CDR3 has 15 residues. V was pared by 2 bases and J by 1 base, with 11 bases between.

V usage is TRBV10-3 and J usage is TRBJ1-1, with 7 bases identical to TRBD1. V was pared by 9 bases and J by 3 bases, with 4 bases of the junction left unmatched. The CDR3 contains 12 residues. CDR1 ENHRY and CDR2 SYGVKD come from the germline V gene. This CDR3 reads CAIRTGDTEAFF. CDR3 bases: TGTGCCATTCGGACAGGAGACACTGAAGCTTTCTTT.